Sequencing of this T cell receptor (beta chain) was carried out in a study of beta chain features in type 1 diabetes. Study results and limitations: Overrepresentation of cells with high TCR expression could result from cDNA sequencing.

This clone was seen a handful of times. Its specificity is unknown. Reverse transcribing all isolated RNA meant expressed TCRB transcripts were sequenced. The repertoire was sequenced with immunoSEQ multiplex PCR; TCRdb's copy has only in-frame clones and lacks some. The data contain some 360,000 clones, roughly 21% of them singletons. The origin of this receptor is a woman under 30 in good health. Sequenced material: naive CD4+ T cells from blood.

The DNA of the CDR3 is TGCGCCAGCAGCCAAGACCCCCAGGGGCGGTATGGCTACACCTTC. Its translation is CASSQDPQGRYGYTF. V gene TRBV4-1 combines with J gene TRBJ1-2; a possible D gene is TRBD1 (6 bases). V was pared by 0 bases and J by 5 bases, with 13 bases between. The V gene's germline CDR1 is MGHRA and CDR2 YSYEKL. This CDR3 comprises 15 residues.